The sequence of this TCR beta chain was determined in a study of memory CD4+ T cells and cytomegalovirus serostatus. Single viable CD3+CD4+CD8-CD45RO+ cells were sorted as the memory CD4+ T cells. How the authors handled the data: Out-of-frame sequences were removed, leaving 2,204,828 distinct TCRbeta sequences. Repertoires were generated with immunoSEQ multiplex PCR, while TCRdb's copy carries only in-frame clones and drops some. V and J calls and clone size are given by that table; D and trimming were obtained from the DNA. The repertoire holds about 53,000 clones, with under 80% as singletons. This clone was seen a handful of times. Its antigen is undetermined. In germline, CDR1 is LGHNA, CDR2 YNFKEQ. The germline V and J ends were trimmed by 0 bases and 5 bases, with 10 bases remaining between them. The CDR3 has 15 residues. Notes on the study in general: Repertoires predicted CMV serostatus with median bootstrapped AUC of 0.95. The CMV-associated TCR signature appears largely within the CD4+ memory repertoire.

This TCR derives from an adult in good health and CMV-seronegative. The sequencing sample was made of memory CD4+ T cells from blood. The V and J genes are TRBV4-2 and TRBJ2-2; either TRBD1 or TRBD2 may fit D (5 bases each). CDR3 sequence reads: CASSQDGTRTGELFF. CDR3 nucleotide sequence: TGTGCCAGCAGCCAAGATGGGACCCGGACCGGGGAGCTGTTTTTT.